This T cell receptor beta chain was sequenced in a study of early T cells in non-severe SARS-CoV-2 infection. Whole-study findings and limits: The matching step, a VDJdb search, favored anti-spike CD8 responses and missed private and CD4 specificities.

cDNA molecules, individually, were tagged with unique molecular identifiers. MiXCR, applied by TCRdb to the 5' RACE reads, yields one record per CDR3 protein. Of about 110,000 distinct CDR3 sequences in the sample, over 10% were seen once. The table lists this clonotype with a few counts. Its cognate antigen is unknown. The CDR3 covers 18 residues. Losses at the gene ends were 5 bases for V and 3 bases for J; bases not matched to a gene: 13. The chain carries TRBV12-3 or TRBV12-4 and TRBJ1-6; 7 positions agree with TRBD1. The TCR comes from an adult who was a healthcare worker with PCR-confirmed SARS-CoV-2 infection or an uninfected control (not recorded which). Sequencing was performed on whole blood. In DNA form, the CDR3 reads TGTGCCAGCAGTGCGAACAGGGGTTGGCGTGTCTATAATTCACCCCTCCACTTT. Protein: CASSANRGWRVYNSPLHF.